This T cell receptor beta chain came from a study of T cell responses to AZD1222 COVID-19 vaccine. Across the study: Doses given second, at about 4 or about 12 weeks, were pooled.

Notes on the study in general: AZD1222 recipients seropositive at baseline numbered only five to seven.

With regard to this clone: What it binds is unknown.

CDR1 and CDR2 (germline): MDHEN, SYDVKM. This CDR3 has 13 amino acids. Deletions cut 5 bases from V and 5 bases from J, with 11 bases between. Clones were sequenced by immunoSEQ multiplex PCR, and TCRdb holds only the in-frame ones, with some missing. The sample lists around 180,000 clones; about nine tenths were seen once. The material sequenced was peripheral blood, taken on day 0 of AZD1222 vaccination. The source is an adult in good health. The chain uses TRBV28 and TRBJ2-3, with D possibly being TRBD2 (6 bases). The CDR3 here is CASSPGLRDTQYF. The CDR3 region has the DNA TGTGCCAGCAGTCCGGGACTCCGAGATACGCAGTATTTT.